What follows are 13 T cell receptor beta chains derived from one specimen sequenced in a study of blood T cells in healthy people across ages. A sample-barcoded 5' primer and a J-beta primer mix were used in a second PCR of about 6 to 11 cycles. TCRdb recomputed calls from the 5' RACE reads with MiXCR, one row per CDR3 protein. This sample has around 1,500,000 distinct CDR3 sequences, with roughly 27% found just once. Material: blood. The receptors were gathered from a woman in her thirties in good health.

This clonotype has only one observation. The genes are TRBV20-1 and TRBJ2-7; D is ambiguous. V was trimmed by 7 bases and J by 9 bases, leaving 13 bases between them. This CDR3 has 10 amino acids. Germline values: CDR1 DFQATT, CDR2 SNEGSKA (reference sequence). The CDR3 sequence: CSVNNNGQYF. CDR3 DNA: TGCAGTGTCAACAACAATGGGCAGTACTTC.

This chain uses TRBV4-3 with TRBJ1-1; D is perhaps TRBD1 (6 bases). This CDR3 spans 15 amino acids. The V and J ends lost 1 base and 2 bases respectively, with 11 bases between them. Per germline, CDR1 LGHNA and CDR2 YSLEER. Here the CDR3 reads CASSQAGVPNTEAFF. CDR3 DNA: TGCGCCAGCAGCCAAGCAGGGGTGCCCAACACTGAAGCTTTCTTT.

Concerning this clonotype itself: A read error is possible here, since a much larger clone lies one base away. The CDR3 coding sequence is TGTGCCAGCAGCCAAGATAATGGACTAGCGGGAGGGGAGCAGTACTTC. This translates into CASSQDNGLAGGEQYF. The chain recombines TRBV3-1 with TRBJ2-7, with 15 positions matching TRBD2. With 0 bases clipped from V and 7 bases from J, the junction kept 4 bases outside the gene matches. There are 16 residues in the CDR3. Germline CDR1 LGHDT, CDR2 YNNKEL (reference sequence).

This clonotype occurred many times. J is TRBJ1-2 and V is TRBV4-3, with no clear D. The germline CDR1 and CDR2 sequences are LGHNA and YSLEER. CDR3 length: 15 residues. Trimming removed 3 bases from V and 4 bases from J, with 15 bases in between. CDR3 bases: TGCGCCAGCAGCCAGGACTTACAGAGCCTCTATGGCTACACCTTC. Protein sequence: CASSQDLQSLYGYTF.

This clonotype was observed at least ten times. This chain uses TRBV7-6 with TRBJ2-1; 9 bases map to TRBD2. Unmatched junction bases numbered 6, after V lost 2 bases and J lost 4 bases. Germline V gene data show CDR1 as SGHVS and CDR2 as FNYEAQ. The CDR3 is made up of 16 amino acids. CDR3 DNA sequence: TGTGCCAGCAGCTTAATTAGCGGGGGCGCTTACAATGAGCAGTTCTTC. This codes for CASSLISGGAYNEQFF.

The chain recombines TRBV12-3 or TRBV12-4 with TRBJ1-2; 9 bases agree with TRBD1. Trimming at V came to 2 bases and at J to 7 bases, leaving 5 bases not matched to a gene. This CDR3 is 14 amino acids long. CDR3 sequence reads: CASSLTGGESGYTF. The CDR3 region has the DNA TGTGCCAGCAGTTTAACAGGGGGCGAGAGTGGCTACACCTTC.

This clonotype was seen many times. The V call is TRBV20-1, the J call TRBJ2-7; perhaps TRBD2 as D (7 bases). This CDR3 spans 17 amino acids. The ends were cut back, 1 base at V and 3 bases at J, with 22 bases in the middle. Germline loops: CDR1 DFQATT, CDR2 SNEGSKA (reference sequence). The CDR3 loop is CSARALKGGPQIYEQYF. CDR3 DNA: TGCAGTGCTAGAGCACTAAAGGGGGGGCCACAAATCTACGAGCAGTACTTC.

This clonotype has only a few counts. The chain employs TRBV28 and TRBJ2-5, with D possibly TRBD2 on 6 matching bases. This CDR3 contains 15 residues. V lost 4 bases to trimming and J lost 3 bases, with 15 bases between them. Per germline, CDR1 MDHEN and CDR2 SYDVKM. The CDR3 is CASSSSPGLKETQYF. In nucleotides, the CDR3 is TGTGCCAGCAGTTCCTCGCCGGGACTGAAAGAGACCCAGTACTTC.

Turning to this clonotype: One end of the junction is discordant with germline, which a read error may explain. V and J are TRBV28 and TRBJ2-3; D remains unclear. This CDR3 is built from 14 residues. The germline V gene has CDR1 MDHEN and CDR2 SYDVKM. The CDR3 DNA sequence: TGTACCAGCAGTTTACCCGTTACCAGAAATACGCAGTATTTT. As protein: CTSSLPVTRNTQYF.

This clonotype appeared a few times. The rearrangement links TRBV5-1 to TRBJ2-2, with D unresolved. Deletions cut 5 bases from V and 9 bases from J, with 17 bases between. There are 14 residues in the CDR3. From germline, CDR1 is SGHRS and CDR2 YFSETQ. CDR3 DNA sequence: TGCGCCAGCAGTCCATCGCCAATCGAGTGGGAGCTGTTTTTT. Residues: CASSPSPIEWELFF. The full variable domain, in which reference TRBV5-1 and TRBJ2-2 provide the parts outside the CDR3, is KAGVTQTPRYLIKTRGQQVTLSCSPISGHRSVSWYQQTPGQGLQFLFEYFSETQRNKGNFPGRFSGRQFSNSRSEMNVSTLELGDSALYLCASSPSPIEWELFFGEGSRLTVL.

This clonotype was observed a handful of times. The chain couples TRBV20-1 to TRBJ2-1; 10 nucleotides match TRBD2. This CDR3 has 15 residues. Germline V gene data show CDR1 as DFQATT and CDR2 as SNEGSKA (reference sequence). V dropped 7 bases and J dropped 3; count of bases not matched to a gene: 9. The CDR3 DNA sequence: TGCAGTGTCCGGAGGGGGACTAGCGTCTACAATGAGCAGTTCTTC. Protein product: CSVRRGTSVYNEQFF.

At least ten counts were recorded for this clonotype. The chain uses TRBV5-1 and TRBJ2-1; 7 bases agree with TRBD2. The CDR3 sequence is 14 residues long. Germline V CDR1 and CDR2: SGHRS, YFSETQ. The trim removed 4 bases at V and 7 bases at J, leaving 8 bases unmatched. The CDR3 DNA sequence: TGCGCCAGCAGCCTGGGAGGGCCAGGGAATGAGCAGTTCTTC. It translates to CASSLGGPGNEQFF.

The chain has TRBV20-1 and TRBJ1-2, with a weak D call TRBD1 (5 bases). Trimming took 0 bases from V and 8 from J, leaving 13 bases between them. The germline CDR1 and CDR2 sequences are DFQATT and SNEGSKA (reference sequence). The CDR3 consists of 13 residues. The CDR3 region has the DNA TGCAGTGCTAGAGATCAGGGCCCGGGGGGCTACACCTTC. It encodes CSARDQGPGGYTF.